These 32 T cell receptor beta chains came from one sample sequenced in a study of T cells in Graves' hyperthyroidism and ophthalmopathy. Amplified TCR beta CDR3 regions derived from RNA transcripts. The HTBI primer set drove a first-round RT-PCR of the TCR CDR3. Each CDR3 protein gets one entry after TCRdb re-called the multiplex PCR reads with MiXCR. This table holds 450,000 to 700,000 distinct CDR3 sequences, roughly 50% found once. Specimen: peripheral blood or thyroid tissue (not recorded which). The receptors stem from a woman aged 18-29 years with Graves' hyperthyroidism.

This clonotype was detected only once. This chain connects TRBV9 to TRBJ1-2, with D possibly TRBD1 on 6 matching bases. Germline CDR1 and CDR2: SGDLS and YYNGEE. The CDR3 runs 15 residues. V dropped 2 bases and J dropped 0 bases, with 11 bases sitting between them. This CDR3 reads CASSVRDTTNYGYTF. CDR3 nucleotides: TGTGCCAGCAGCGTGCGGGACACCACTAACTATGGCTACACCTTC.

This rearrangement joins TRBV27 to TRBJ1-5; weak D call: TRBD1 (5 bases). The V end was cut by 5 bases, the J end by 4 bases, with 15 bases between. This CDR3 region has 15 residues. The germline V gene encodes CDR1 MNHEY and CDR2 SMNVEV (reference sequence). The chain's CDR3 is CASSPYADSNQPQHF. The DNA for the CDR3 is TGTGCCAGCAGTCCATACGCCGACAGTAATCAGCCCCAGCATTTT.

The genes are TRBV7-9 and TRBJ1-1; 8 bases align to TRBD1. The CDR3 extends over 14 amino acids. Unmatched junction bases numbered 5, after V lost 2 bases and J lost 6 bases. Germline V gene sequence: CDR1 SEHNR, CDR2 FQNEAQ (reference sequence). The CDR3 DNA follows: TGTGCCAGCAGCTTATCAGGGGGCGTCTCTGAAGCTTTCTTT. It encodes CASSLSGGVSEAFF.

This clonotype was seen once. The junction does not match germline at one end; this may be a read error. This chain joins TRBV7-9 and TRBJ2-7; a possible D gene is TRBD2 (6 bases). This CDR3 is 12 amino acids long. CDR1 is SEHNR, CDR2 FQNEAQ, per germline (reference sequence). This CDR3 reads CASSLTPGEQCF. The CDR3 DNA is TGTGCCAGCAGCTTAACGCCGGGGGAGCAGTGCTTC. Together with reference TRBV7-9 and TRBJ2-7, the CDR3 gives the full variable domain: DTGVSQNPRHKITKRGQNVTFRCDPISEHNRLYWYRQTLGQGPEFLTYFQNEAQLEKSRLLSDRFSAERPKGSFSTLEIQRTEQGDSAMYLCASSLTPGEQCFGPGTRLTVT.

The CDR3 here is CASSEQLAGGTQYF. In DNA, the CDR3 is TGTGCCAGCAGCGAACAACTAGCGGGAGGAACCCAGTACTTC. The chain employs TRBV2 and TRBJ2-5, with TRBD2 matching 12 bases. Germline CDR1 and CDR2: SNHLY and FYNNEI. This CDR3 spans 14 amino acids. V trimming: 6 bases; J trimming: 8 bases; junction bases outside the gene matches: 7.

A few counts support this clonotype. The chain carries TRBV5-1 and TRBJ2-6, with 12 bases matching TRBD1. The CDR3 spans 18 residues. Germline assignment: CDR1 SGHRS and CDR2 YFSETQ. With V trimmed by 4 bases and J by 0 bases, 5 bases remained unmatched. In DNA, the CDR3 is TGCGCCAGCAGCACCGGGACAGGGGGCCCCTCTGGGGCCAACGTCCTGACTTTC. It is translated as CASSTGTGGPSGANVLTF.

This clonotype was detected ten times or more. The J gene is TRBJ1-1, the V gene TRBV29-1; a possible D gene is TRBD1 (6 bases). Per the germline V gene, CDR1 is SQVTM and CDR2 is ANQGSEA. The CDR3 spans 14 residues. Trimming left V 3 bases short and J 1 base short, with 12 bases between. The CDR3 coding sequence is TGCAGCGTTGAGGGGGGGCGACCGAACACTGAAGCTTTCTTT. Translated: CSVEGGRPNTEAFF.

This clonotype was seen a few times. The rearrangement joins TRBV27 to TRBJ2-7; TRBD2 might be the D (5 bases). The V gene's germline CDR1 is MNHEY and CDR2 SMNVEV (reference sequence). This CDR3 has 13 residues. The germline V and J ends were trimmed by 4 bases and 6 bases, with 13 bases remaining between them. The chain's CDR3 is CASSSPGISEQYF. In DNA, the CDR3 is TGTGCCAGCAGTTCCCCGGGAATAAGCGAGCAGTACTTC.

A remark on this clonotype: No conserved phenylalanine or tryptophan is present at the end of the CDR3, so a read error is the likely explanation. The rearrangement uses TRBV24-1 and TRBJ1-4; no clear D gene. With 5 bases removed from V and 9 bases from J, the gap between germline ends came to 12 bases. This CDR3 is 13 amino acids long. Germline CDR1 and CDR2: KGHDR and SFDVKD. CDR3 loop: CATSGGGKKKLFL. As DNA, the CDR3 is TGTGCCACCAGTGGAGGAGGAAAAAAAAAACTGTTTTTA.

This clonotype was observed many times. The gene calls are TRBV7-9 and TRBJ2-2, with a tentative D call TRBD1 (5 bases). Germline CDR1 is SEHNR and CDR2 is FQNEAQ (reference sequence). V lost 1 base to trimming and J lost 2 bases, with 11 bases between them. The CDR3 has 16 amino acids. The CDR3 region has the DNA TGTGCCAGCAGCTTAGAAGCAGGGATAAACACCGGGGAGCTGTTTTTT. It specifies CASSLEAGINTGELFF.

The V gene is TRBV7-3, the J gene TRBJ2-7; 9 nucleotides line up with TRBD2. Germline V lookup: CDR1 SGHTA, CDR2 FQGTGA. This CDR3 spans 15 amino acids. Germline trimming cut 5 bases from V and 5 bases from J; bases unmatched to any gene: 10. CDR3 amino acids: CASSPVAGGQDEQYF. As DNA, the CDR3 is TGTGCCAGCAGCCCCGTGGCGGGAGGGCAGGACGAGCAGTACTTC. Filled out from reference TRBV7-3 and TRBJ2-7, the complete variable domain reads GAGVSQTPSNKVTEKGKYVELRCDPISGHTALYWYRQSLGQGPEFLIYFQGTGAADDSGLPNDRFFAVRPEGSVSTLKIQRTERGDSAVYLCASSPVAGGQDEQYFGPGTRLTVT.

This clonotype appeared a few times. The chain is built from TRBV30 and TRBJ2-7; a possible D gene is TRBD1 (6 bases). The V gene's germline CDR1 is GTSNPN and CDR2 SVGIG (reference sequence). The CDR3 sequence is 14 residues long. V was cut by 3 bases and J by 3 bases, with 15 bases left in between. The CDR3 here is CAWRMDSGIYEQYF. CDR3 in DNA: TGTGCCTGGAGGATGGACAGCGGAATCTACGAGCAGTACTTC. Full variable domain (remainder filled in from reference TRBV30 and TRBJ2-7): SQTIHQWPATLVQPVGSPLSLECTVEGTSNPNLYWYRQAAGRGLQLLFYSVGIGQISSEVPQNLSASRPQDRQFILSSKKLLLSDSGFYLCAWRMDSGIYEQYFGPGTRLTVT.

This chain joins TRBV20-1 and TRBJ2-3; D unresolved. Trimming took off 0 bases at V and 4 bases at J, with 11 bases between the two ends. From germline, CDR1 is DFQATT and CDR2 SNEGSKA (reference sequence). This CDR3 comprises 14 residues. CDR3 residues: CSARDTFGPDTQYF. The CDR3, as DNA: TGCAGTGCTAGAGATACATTTGGCCCAGATACGCAGTATTTT.

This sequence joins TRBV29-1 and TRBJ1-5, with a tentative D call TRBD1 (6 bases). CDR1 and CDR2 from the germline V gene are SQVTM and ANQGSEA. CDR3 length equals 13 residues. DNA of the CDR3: TGCAGTTACAACAGGGTCGGCAATCAGCCCCAGCATTTT. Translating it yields CSYNRVGNQPQHF.

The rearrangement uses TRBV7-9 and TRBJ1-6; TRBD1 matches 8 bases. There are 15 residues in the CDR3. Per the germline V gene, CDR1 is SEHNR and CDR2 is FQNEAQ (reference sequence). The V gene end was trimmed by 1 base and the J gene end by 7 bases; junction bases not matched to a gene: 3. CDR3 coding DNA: TGTGCCAGCAGCTTAGAGGGACAGGCAAATTCACCCCTCCACTTT. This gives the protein CASSLEGQANSPLHF.

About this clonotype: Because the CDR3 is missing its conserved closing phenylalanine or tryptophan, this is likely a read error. The CDR3: CAGSKTNYGYTL. CDR3 bases: TGTGCCGGCAGCAAAACGAACTATGGCTACACCCTC. V is TRBV7-3 and J is TRBJ1-2; D remains ambiguous. In germline, CDR1 is SGHTA, CDR2 FQGTGA. The CDR3 loop spans 12 amino acids.

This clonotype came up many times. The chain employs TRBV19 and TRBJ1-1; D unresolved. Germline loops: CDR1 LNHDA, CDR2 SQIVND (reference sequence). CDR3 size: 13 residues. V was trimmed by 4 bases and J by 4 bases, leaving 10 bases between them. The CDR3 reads CASSNAWSTEAFF. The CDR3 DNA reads TGTGCCAGTAGTAACGCCTGGAGCACTGAAGCTTTCTTT.

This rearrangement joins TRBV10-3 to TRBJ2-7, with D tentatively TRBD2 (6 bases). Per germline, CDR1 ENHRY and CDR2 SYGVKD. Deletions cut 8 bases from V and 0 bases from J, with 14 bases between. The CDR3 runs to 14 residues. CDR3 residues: CAISGEDFSYEQYF. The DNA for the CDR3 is TGTGCCATCTCCGGGGAGGACTTCTCCTACGAGCAGTACTTC.

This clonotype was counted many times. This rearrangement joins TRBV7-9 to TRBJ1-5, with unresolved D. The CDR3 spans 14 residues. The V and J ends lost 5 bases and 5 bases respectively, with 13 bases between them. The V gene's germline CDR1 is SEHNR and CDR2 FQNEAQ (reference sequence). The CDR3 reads CASSPLLEDQPQHF. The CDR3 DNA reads TGTGCCAGCAGCCCCCTTTTGGAGGATCAGCCCCAGCATTTT. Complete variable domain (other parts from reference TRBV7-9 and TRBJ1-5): DTGVSQNPRHKITKRGQNVTFRCDPISEHNRLYWYRQTLGQGPEFLTYFQNEAQLEKSRLLSDRFSAERPKGSFSTLEIQRTEQGDSAMYLCASSPLLEDQPQHFGDGTRLSIL.

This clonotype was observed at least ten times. This chain's CDR3 is CASSSQGGQRNQPQHF. CDR3 nucleotide sequence: TGTGCCAGCAGTTCCCAAGGGGGGCAACGCAATCAGCCCCAGCATTTT. The gene calls are TRBV6-6 and TRBJ1-5; D perhaps matches TRBD1 (6 bases). Per the germline V gene, CDR1 is MNHNY and CDR2 is SVGAGI (reference sequence). V lost 4 bases and J lost 2, with 15 bases in between. The CDR3 contains 16 residues.

The CDR3 spells CSARGGQGNSPLHF. CDR3 sequence (DNA): TGCAGTGCTAGAGGAGGACAGGGGAATTCACCCCTCCACTTT. The genes are TRBV20-1 and TRBJ1-6; 9 bases are a match to TRBD1. Germline assignment: CDR1 DFQATT and CDR2 SNEGSKA (reference sequence). This CDR3 comprises 14 residues. The junction had 2 bases not matched to a gene; V was cut back by 1 base and J by 7 bases.

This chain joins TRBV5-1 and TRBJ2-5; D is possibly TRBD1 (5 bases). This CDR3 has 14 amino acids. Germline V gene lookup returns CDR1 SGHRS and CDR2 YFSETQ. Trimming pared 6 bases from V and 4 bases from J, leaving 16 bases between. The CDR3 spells CASMKGHLRETQYF. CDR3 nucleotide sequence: TGCGCCAGCATGAAGGGGCACTTGCGAGAGACCCAGTACTTC.

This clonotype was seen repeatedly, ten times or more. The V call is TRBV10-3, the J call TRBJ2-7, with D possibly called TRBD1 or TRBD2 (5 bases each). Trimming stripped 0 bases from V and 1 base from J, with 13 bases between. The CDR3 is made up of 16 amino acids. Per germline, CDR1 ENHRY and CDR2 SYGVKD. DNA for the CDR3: TGTGCCATCAGTGAGTCGCCGGGACGGAGGTCCTACGAGCAGTACTTC. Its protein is CAISESPGRRSYEQYF.

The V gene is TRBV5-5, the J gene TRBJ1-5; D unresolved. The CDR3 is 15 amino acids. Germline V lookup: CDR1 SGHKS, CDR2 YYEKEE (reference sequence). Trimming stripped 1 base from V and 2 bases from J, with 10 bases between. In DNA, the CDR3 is TGTGCCAGCAGCTTGTCCGGGCCGGGCAATCAGCCCCAGCATTTT. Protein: CASSLSGPGNQPQHF.

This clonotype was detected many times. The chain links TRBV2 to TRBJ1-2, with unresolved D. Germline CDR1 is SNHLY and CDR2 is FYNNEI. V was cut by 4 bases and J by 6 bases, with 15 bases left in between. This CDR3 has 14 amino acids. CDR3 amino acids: CASSGVGLWDGYTF. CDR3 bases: TGTGCCAGCAGTGGGGTCGGTTTATGGGATGGCTACACCTTC.

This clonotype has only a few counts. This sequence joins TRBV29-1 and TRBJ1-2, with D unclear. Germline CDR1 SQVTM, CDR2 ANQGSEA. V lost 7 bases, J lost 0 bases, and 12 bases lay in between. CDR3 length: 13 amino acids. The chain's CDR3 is CSASSGSNYGYTF. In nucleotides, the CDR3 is TGCAGCGCCTCCTCTGGATCTAACTATGGCTACACCTTC.

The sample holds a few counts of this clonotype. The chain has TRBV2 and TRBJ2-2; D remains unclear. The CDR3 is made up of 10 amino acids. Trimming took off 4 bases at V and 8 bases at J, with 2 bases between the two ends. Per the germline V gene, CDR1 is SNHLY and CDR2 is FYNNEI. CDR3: CASSGGELFF. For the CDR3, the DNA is TGTGCCAGCAGTGGAGGGGAGCTGTTTTTT.

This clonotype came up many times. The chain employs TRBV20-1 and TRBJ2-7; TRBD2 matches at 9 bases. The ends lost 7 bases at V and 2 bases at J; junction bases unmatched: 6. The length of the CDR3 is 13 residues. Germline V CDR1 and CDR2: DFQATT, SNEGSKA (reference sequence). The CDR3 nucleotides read TGCAGTGGCCAGGCGGGAGGGGCCTACGAGCAGTACTTC. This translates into CSGQAGGAYEQYF.

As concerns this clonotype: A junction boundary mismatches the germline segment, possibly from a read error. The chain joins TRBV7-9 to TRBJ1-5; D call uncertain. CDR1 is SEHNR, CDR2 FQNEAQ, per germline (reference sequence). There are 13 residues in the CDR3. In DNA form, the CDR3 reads TGTGCCTGCAGCTTGGTATTCAATCAACCCCAGCATTTT. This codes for CACSLVFNQPQHF.

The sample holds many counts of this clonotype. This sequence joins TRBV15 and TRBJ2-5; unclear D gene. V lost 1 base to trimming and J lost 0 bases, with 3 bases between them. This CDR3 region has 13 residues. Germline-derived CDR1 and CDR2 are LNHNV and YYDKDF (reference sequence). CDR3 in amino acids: CATSRVNQETQYF. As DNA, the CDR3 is TGTGCCACCAGCAGAGTAAACCAAGAGACCCAGTACTTC.

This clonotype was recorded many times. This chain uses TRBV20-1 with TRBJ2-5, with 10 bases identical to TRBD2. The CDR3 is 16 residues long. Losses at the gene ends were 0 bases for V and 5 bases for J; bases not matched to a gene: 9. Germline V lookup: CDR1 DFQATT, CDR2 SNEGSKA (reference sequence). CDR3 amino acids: CSARDQGAAGGETQYF. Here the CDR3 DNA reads TGCAGTGCTAGAGATCAGGGAGCAGCGGGAGGGGAGACCCAGTACTTC.

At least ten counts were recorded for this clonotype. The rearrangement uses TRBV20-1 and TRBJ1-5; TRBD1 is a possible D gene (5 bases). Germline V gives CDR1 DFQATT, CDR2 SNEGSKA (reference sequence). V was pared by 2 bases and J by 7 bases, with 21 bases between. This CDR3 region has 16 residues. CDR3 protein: CSARSTNGGGEQPQHF. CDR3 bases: TGCAGTGCTAGATCGACGAACGGGGGAGGTGAACAGCCCCAGCATTTT.